The source of this T cell receptor beta chain is a study of blood T cell repertoires in COVID-19. About the study: Samples representing acute and convalescent COVID-19 were sourced from the United States, Italy and Spain. T cells, B-cell-depleted T cells, or PBMCs provided the cDNA or gDNA that served as material.

As originally analysed: Reference gene primer amplification yielded estimated nucleated cell counts. Assay used: immunoSEQ multiplex PCR; TCRdb lists only in-frame clones, some missing. V and J calls plus clone size are reproduced from that table; the DNA served to infer D and trimming. The table lists around 300,000 clones, 80% to 90% of them singletons. Trimming took off 3 bases at V and 2 bases at J, with 12 bases between the two ends. Germline V gene sequence: CDR1 SGHVS, CDR2 FQNEAQ. The CDR3 runs 15 residues. This clone appeared a single time. The TCR originated in a woman aged 70-85 years with acute or convalescent COVID-19. The chain employs TRBV7-8 and TRBJ2-3; D is unclear. The sample consisted of peripheral blood. The CDR3 here is CASSFYRGVTDTQYF. In nucleotides, the CDR3 is TGTGCCAGCAGCTTTTACCGCGGAGTCACAGATACGCAGTATTTT.